This T cell receptor beta chain was observed in a study of PD-1 blockade in mismatch repair-deficient tumors. Mismatch repair deficiency was confirmed in all patients, by PCR or immunohistochemistry. The CDR3 has 18 residues. Trimming removed 1 base at V and 0 bases at J, with 18 bases between. Germline V lookup: CDR1 KGHSH, CDR2 LQKENI. Produced via immunoSEQ multiplex PCR; TCRdb's table is partial and in-frame only. The data hold about 51,000 clones, with over 70% observed a single time. This clone was recorded once. Its antigen is unknown. Study-level points and caveats: Rapid post-treatment expansion, then contraction, generally preceding radiologic response, marked tumor-resident clones.

This TCR was recovered from an adult with mismatch repair-deficient cancer. The sample here was peripheral blood, taken more than 19 weeks after starting pembrolizumab. The rearrangement links TRBV18 to TRBJ1-2, with D hard to call. In DNA, the CDR3 is TGTGCCAGCTCACCACGATCCTTAGCCGATGGTACTAACTATGGCTACACCTTC. Protein sequence: CASSPRSLADGTNYGYTF.